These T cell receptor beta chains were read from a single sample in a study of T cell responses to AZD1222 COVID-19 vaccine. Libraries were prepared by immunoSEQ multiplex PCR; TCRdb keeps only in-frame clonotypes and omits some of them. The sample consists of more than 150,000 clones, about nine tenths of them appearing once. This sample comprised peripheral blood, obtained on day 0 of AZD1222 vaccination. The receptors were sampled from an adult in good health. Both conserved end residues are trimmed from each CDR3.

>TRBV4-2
ASSQAVRLVSSGELF
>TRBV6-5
ASSQLAAGGEQF
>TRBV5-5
ASSFFLDSAAEAF
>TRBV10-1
ASSPRTGNTGELF
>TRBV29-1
SVEDLRQDTGELF
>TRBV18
ASSPPGEGANYGYT
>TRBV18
ASSPAVATGELF
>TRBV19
ASSFLSGEQF
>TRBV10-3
AISGSAVDTGELF
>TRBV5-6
ASKGVRGTEAF